One and the same sample provided the 18 T cell receptor beta chains below, sequenced in a study of post-analysis software for immune sequencing data. Findings and caveats of the study: Roughly five TRBV segments appeared more often in patients than in controls, and TRBV5-6, TRBV5-1 and TRBV20-1 were among these.

Their specific antigens are unknown. cDNA libraries of TCR beta carried unique molecular identifiers. In TCRdb, the PCR reads were re-called with MiXCR into one record per CDR3 protein. This sample carries 350,000 to 500,000 distinct CDR3 sequences, about 39% of them seen once, and the ten largest clones take under 9%. The specimen was blood. The receptors stem from a girl aged 2 to 10 with multiple sclerosis.

The J gene is TRBJ2-1, the V gene TRBV10-3; 7 nucleotides agree with TRBD2. V trimming: 3 bases; J trimming: 4 bases; junction bases outside the gene matches: 9. CDR1 and CDR2 (germline): ENHRY, SYGVKD. The CDR3 consists of 16 residues. The CDR3 DNA reads TGTGCCATCAGTGACTTAGGGGCGGGAGAGTACAATGAGCAGTTCTTC. It encodes CAISDLGAGEYNEQFF.

The chain combines TRBV24-1 with TRBJ2-1, with 8 bases aligning to TRBD1. This CDR3 is 16 amino acids long. Trimming removed 5 bases from V and 5 bases from J; junction bases left unmatched: 10. Germline CDR1 KGHDR, CDR2 SFDVKD. The CDR3 is CATSVTAGGANNEQFF. DNA for the CDR3: TGTGCCACCAGTGTCACCGCAGGGGGCGCGAACAATGAGCAGTTCTTC.

The J gene is TRBJ1-5, the V gene TRBV7-9; no clear D. This CDR3 has 15 residues. V lost 6 bases and J 3 bases, leaving 15 bases between the germline ends. Germline loops: CDR1 SEHNR, CDR2 FQNEAQ (reference sequence). In nucleotides, the CDR3 is TGTGCCAGCAGTTCCCTTGGGCAGACCAATCAGCCCCAGCATTTT. It yields the protein CASSSLGQTNQPQHF.

The chain combines TRBV5-1 with TRBJ2-4, with a weak D call TRBD2 (6 bases). With the DNA end fitting TRBJ2-7 better, the J assignment may be wrong. CDR3 length: 12 amino acids. The V gene's germline CDR1 is SGHRS and CDR2 YFSETQ. CDR3 region: CASSWDFYEQYF. The CDR3 region has the DNA TGCGCCAGCAGTTGGGACTTCTACGAGCAGTACTTC.

V usage is TRBV5-6 and J usage is TRBJ2-5; D is ambiguous. The CDR3 is 13 amino acids. Per the germline V gene, CDR1 is SGHDT and CDR2 is YYEEEE. Trimming took off 5 bases at V and 2 bases at J, with 10 bases between the two ends. The CDR3 DNA reads as TGTGCCAGCAGTAACACAGTACAAGAGACCCAGTACTTC. Protein product: CASSNTVQETQYF.

The V gene is TRBV27, the J gene TRBJ1-5; D gene uncertain. Trimming pared 6 bases from V and 7 bases from J, leaving 16 bases between. CDR3 length: 14 residues. Per the germline V gene, CDR1 is MNHEY and CDR2 is SMNVEV (reference sequence). The CDR3 protein is CASRDTAVSQPQHF. In nucleotides, the CDR3 is TGTGCCAGCAGAGACACAGCTGTCTCGCAGCCCCAGCATTTT.

The gene calls are TRBV20-1 and TRBJ2-3; 10 nucleotides align to TRBD2. J lost 0 bases, V lost 6 bases, and 6 bases had no gene match. Germline-derived CDR1 and CDR2 are DFQATT and SNEGSKA (reference sequence). This CDR3 has 15 amino acids. CDR3 DNA: TGCAGTGCAAATCTAGCGGGAGACAGCACAGATACGCAGTATTTT. Translated: CSANLAGDSTDTQYF.

The rearrangement links TRBV24-1 to TRBJ1-1; TRBD1 aligns across 9 bases. CDR3 length: 15 residues. Germline CDR1 is KGHDR and CDR2 is SFDVKD. Unmatched junction bases numbered 3, after V lost 2 bases and J lost 3 bases. The CDR3 is CATSDSRTGDTEAFF. The CDR3 nucleotides are TGTGCCACCAGTGATTCGCGGACAGGGGACACTGAAGCTTTCTTT.

The CDR3 DNA follows: TGTGCCAGCAGTTTACTCTCGGGGGACAAGCAGTTCTTC. Translation: CASSLLSGDKQFF. The rearrangement uses TRBV12-3 or TRBV12-4 and TRBJ2-1; the D gene could be TRBD1 or TRBD2 (6 bases each). The V and J ends lost 2 bases and 11 bases respectively, with 13 bases between them. The CDR3 is 13 residues long.

The V and J genes are TRBV29-1 and TRBJ2-1; TRBD2 aligns across 12 bases. With V trimmed by 6 bases and J by 5 bases, 11 bases remained unmatched. The CDR3 covers 16 residues. Germline V gene sequence: CDR1 SQVTM, CDR2 ANQGSEA. The CDR3 nucleotides read TGCAGCGTGGGAGGGACTAGCGGGCAGGTTCACAATGAGCAGTTCTTC. Translation gives CSVGGTSGQVHNEQFF.

This clonotype was counted a few times. V gene TRBV12-3 or TRBV12-4 combines with J gene TRBJ2-5; TRBD2 aligns across 7 bases. The J call may not be correct, given that the DNA end is closer to TRBJ2-7. There are 12 residues in the CDR3. The CDR3 here is CASSAGVGEQYF. The CDR3 bases are TGTGCCAGCAGTGCGGGGGTGGGCGAGCAGTACTTC.

V usage is TRBV15 and J usage is TRBJ2-7; weak D call: TRBD2 (5 bases). The germline V gene has CDR1 LNHNV and CDR2 YYDKDF (reference sequence). V shed 3 bases and J shed 1 base, with 7 bases lying between them. This CDR3 region has 13 residues. CDR3 nucleotide sequence: TGTGCCACCAGCAGTAGGGAGTCCTACGAGCAGTACTTC. Its translation is CATSSRESYEQYF.

V gene TRBV29-1 combines with J gene TRBJ2-7, with D perhaps assigned TRBD1 or TRBD2 (6 bases each). CDR1 SQVTM and CDR2 ANQGSEA come from the germline V gene. The CDR3 is 14 amino acids. The V end was cut by 7 bases, the J end by 1 base, with 17 bases between. The CDR3, as DNA: TGCAGCGCCAAGGGGGGCAGTGTTTCCTACGAGCAGTACTTC. Protein sequence: CSAKGGSVSYEQYF.

Only a few counts were recorded for this clonotype. V and J are TRBV11-2 and TRBJ2-1, with no clear D. Germline CDR1 and CDR2: SGHAT and FQNNGV. V dropped 5 bases and J dropped 4 bases, with 9 bases sitting between them. This CDR3 is built from 13 residues. CDR3 residues: CASSPTLYNEQFF. The DNA of the CDR3 is TGTGCCAGCAGCCCGACACTGTACAATGAGCAGTTCTTC.

The chain uses TRBV3-1 and TRBJ2-3; 8 bases fit TRBD2. Trimming cost V 3 bases and J 4 bases; bases outside gene matches: 9. The germline V gene encodes CDR1 LGHDT and CDR2 YNNKEL (reference sequence). The CDR3 has 16 residues. CDR3 protein: CASSQGTSVKADTQYF. The CDR3 DNA reads TGTGCCAGCAGCCAGGGGACTAGTGTGAAGGCAGATACGCAGTATTTT.

CDR3 DNA: TGTGCCAGCAGCTTGGGTCCACTTCGCACAGATACGCAGTATTTT. This sequence encodes CASSLGPLRTDTQYF. The genes are TRBV5-5 and TRBJ2-3; D not certain. This CDR3 has 15 amino acids. The V and J ends lost 0 bases and 1 base respectively, with 9 bases between them. Looked up from germline, CDR1 is SGHKS and CDR2 is YYEKEE (reference sequence).

V gene TRBV9 combines with J gene TRBJ2-7; 9 bases match TRBD1. CDR3 length: 14 residues. Per the germline V gene, CDR1 is SGDLS and CDR2 is YYNGEE. V dropped 4 bases and J dropped 5; count of bases not matched to a gene: 7. CDR3 sequence: CASSPGTGWNEQYF. The CDR3 nucleotides are TGTGCCAGCAGCCCCGGGACAGGGTGGAACGAGCAGTACTTC.

V is TRBV7-3 and J is TRBJ2-1, with D possibly matching TRBD1 (6 bases). Trimming removed 1 base from V and 0 bases from J, with 13 bases in between. Germline V CDR1 and CDR2: SGHTA, FQGTGA. The CDR3 is made up of 17 amino acids. The CDR3 DNA is TGTGCCAGCAGCTTAAGGGGGCAGGCGAGCTCCTACAATGAGCAGTTCTTC. Its translation is CASSLRGQASSYNEQFF.